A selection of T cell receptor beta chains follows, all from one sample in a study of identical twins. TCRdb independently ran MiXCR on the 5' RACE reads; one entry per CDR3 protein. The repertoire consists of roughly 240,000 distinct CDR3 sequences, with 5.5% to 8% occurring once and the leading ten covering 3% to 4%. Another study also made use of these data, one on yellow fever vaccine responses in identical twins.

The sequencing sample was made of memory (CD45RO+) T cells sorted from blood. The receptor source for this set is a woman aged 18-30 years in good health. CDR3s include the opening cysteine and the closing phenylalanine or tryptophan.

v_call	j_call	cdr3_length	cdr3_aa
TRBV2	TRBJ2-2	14	CASSVGNRAGELFF
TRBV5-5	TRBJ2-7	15	CASSLRAGKSYEQYF
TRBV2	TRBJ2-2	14	CASIIQGNTGELFF
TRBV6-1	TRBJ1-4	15	CASSGNFGSNEKLFF
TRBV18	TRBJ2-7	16	CASSPQADPWPYEQYF
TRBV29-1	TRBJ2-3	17	CSVEPPVGQGLGDTQYF
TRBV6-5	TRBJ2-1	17	CASSYSGRGSSYNEQFF
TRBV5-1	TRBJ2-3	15	CASSNGQENTDTQYF
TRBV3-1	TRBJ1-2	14	CASSRDRRGLGYTF
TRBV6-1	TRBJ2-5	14	CASSSIKLGETQYF
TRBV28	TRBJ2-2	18	CASSQILTSGGYTGELFF
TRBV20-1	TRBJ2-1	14	CSARARAIYNEQFF
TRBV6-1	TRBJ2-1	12	CASSEQGVEQFF
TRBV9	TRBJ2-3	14	CASSVGDSGDTQYF
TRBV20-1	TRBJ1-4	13	CSARGGSNEKLFF
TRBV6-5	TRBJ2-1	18	CASSFRLLAGGPGNEQFF
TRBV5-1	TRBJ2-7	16	CASSSGSLFPKYEQYF
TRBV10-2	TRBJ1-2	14	CASSESWGPHGYTF
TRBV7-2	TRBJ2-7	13	CASSFSKSYEQYF
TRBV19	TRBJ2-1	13	CASKGGFNNEQFF
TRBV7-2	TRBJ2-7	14	CASSPRQGTYEQYF
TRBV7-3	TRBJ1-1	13	CASSKRSNTEAFF
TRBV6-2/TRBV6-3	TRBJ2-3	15	CASSYEGYSTDTQYF
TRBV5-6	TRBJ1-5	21	CASSSSEGTAFIPLGNQPQHF
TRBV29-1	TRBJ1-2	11	CSGRTGDGYTF
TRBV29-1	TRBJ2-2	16	CSVEILSDGRPGELFF
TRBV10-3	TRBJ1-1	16	CAISETETGMNTEAFF
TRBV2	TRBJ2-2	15	CASSEHLANTGELFF
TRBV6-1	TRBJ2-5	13	CASSETSRKTQYF
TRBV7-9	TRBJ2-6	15	CASGPGGRGANVLTF
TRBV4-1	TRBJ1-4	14	CASSPQETNEKLFF
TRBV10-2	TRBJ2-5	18	CASSVTSGGALGWETQYF
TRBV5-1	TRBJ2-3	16	CASTQIGGPGLDTQYF
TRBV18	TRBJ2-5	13	CASSLSYQETQYF
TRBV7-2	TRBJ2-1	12	CASSSSTLRQFF
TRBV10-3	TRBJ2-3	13	CASAGADTDTQYF
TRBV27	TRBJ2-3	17	CASSLSRNRGLGDTQYF
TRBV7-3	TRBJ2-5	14	CASSSQGALETQYF
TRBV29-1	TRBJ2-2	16	CSVVPDRGWNTGELFF
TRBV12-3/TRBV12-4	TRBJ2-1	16	CASSLGTSGPYNEQFF
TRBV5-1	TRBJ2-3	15	CASSLQVGGQDTQYF
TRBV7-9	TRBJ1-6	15	CASSRSGTGISPLHF
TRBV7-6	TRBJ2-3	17	CASSDGTSGVPSDTQYF
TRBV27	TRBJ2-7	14	CASSQPGRSAEQYF
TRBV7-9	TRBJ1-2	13	CASSRRADYGYTF